Listed below are T cell receptor beta chains from one sample, sequenced in a study of T-cell reconstitution after alpha-beta-depleted transplantation in children. TCRdb independently ran MiXCR on the PCR reads; one entry per CDR3 protein. In the table there are 450,000 to 500,000 distinct CDR3 sequences, around 12% of which are singletons. The sequences come from PBMCs from the stem cell graft donor, collected from the stem cell graft. The receptors were gathered from a human donor who donated a stem cell graft to a child with combined immunodeficiency. Each CDR3 is given with its conserved first and last residue. A D gene is named only where the DNA matches it firmly. Size tells how often a clone was seen (once, few, many) or the class of an expanded clone, and some rows leave it out.

D gene: NA
V gene: TRBV29-1
clone size: few
J gene: TRBJ2-6
CDR3 DNA: TGCAGCGTTGAAACTACCTCTGGGGCCAACGTCCTGACTTTC
CDR3 protein: CSVETTSGANVLTF

D gene: TRBD2
V gene: TRBV6-5
clone size: many
J gene: TRBJ2-1
CDR3 DNA: TGTGCCAGCATCACCGGGGCTAGCGGGTTCTTC
CDR3 protein: CASITGASGFF

D gene: NA
V gene: TRBV11-2
clone size: NA
J gene: TRBJ2-2
CDR3 DNA: TGTGCCAGCAGCTTAGTCGTGTCCGCAGGCCCAAATTCCGGGGAGCTGTTTTTT
CDR3 protein: CASSLVVSAGPNSGELFF

D gene: NA
V gene: TRBV30
clone size: NA
J gene: TRBJ2-2
CDR3 DNA: TGTGCCTGGAGTTTCAGGGCGGCCGGGGAGCTGTTTTTT
CDR3 protein: CAWSFRAAGELFF

D gene: NA
V gene: TRBV5-5
clone size: many
J gene: TRBJ1-2
CDR3 DNA: TGTGCCAGCAGCATAGGGGTGCGGGGCTACACCTTC
CDR3 protein: CASSIGVRGYTF

D gene: NA
V gene: TRBV29-1
clone size: many
J gene: TRBJ2-3
CDR3 DNA: TGCAGCGTGGGGGCAGATACGCAGTATTTT
CDR3 protein: CSVGADTQYF

D gene: TRBD2
V gene: TRBV20-1
clone size: NA
J gene: TRBJ2-7
CDR3 DNA: TGCAGTGCTAGGGGGCTAGCGGGAGTGTCGGGGTCCTACGAGCAGTACTTC
CDR3 protein: CSARGLAGVSGSYEQYF

D gene: NA
V gene: TRBV12-3/TRBV12-4
clone size: few
J gene: TRBJ2-1
CDR3 DNA: TGTGCCAGCAGTTCTCCTCCAGACCGCCGATCCTACAATGAGCAGTTCTTC
CDR3 protein: CASSSPPDRRSYNEQFF

D gene: NA
V gene: TRBV28
clone size: NA
J gene: TRBJ2-7
CDR3 DNA: TGTGCCAGCAGTCCCCCGGTAGGCCGGCACGAGCAGTACTTC
CDR3 protein: CASSPPVGRHEQYF

D gene: TRBD1
V gene: TRBV12-3/TRBV12-4
clone size: many
J gene: TRBJ1-4
CDR3 DNA: TGTGCCAGCAGCACACGGGACAGGGGAAATGAAAAACTGTTTTTT
CDR3 protein: CASSTRDRGNEKLFF

D gene: NA
V gene: TRBV20-1
clone size: few
J gene: TRBJ1-4
CDR3 DNA: TGCAGTGCAGCTCCCACAGTCCCCACTAATGAAAAACTGTTTTTT
CDR3 protein: CSAAPTVPTNEKLFF

D gene: NA
V gene: TRBV12-3/TRBV12-4
clone size: NA
J gene: TRBJ2-2
CDR3 DNA: TGTGCCAGCAGTTTAAGGAGTTTGAGCGGGGAGCTGTTTTTT
CDR3 protein: CASSLRSLSGELFF

D gene: TRBD2
V gene: TRBV10-3
clone size: NA
J gene: TRBJ2-7
CDR3 DNA: TGTGCCATCAGCGGGGGACTAGGCTACGAGCAGTACTTC
CDR3 protein: CAISGGLGYEQYF

D gene: NA
V gene: TRBV7-3
clone size: few
J gene: TRBJ2-2
CDR3 DNA: TGTGCCAGCAGCTTAATAGCCAGGGGAAACACCGGGGAGCTGTTTTTT
CDR3 protein: CASSLIARGNTGELFF

D gene: TRBD1
V gene: TRBV12-3/TRBV12-4
clone size: NA
J gene: TRBJ2-7
CDR3 DNA: TGTGCCAGCAGAAAAGGACAGGGGGCCGAGGGCGGGGACGAGCAGTACTTC
CDR3 protein: CASRKGQGAEGGDEQYF

D gene: NA
V gene: TRBV12-3/TRBV12-4
clone size: NA
J gene: TRBJ1-2
CDR3 DNA: TGTGCCAGCAGTTCGACGACATGGGATGGCTACACCTTC
CDR3 protein: CASSSTTWDGYTF

D gene: NA
V gene: TRBV5-6
clone size: many
J gene: TRBJ2-7
CDR3 DNA: TGTGCCAGCGGACCGTACTACGAGCAGTACTTC
CDR3 protein: CASGPYYEQYF

D gene: TRBD1
V gene: TRBV11-3
clone size: NA
J gene: TRBJ1-1
CDR3 DNA: TGTGCCAGCAGCGACCGGACAGGTTCCTTCAACCGGGGGGCTTTCTTT
CDR3 protein: CASSDRTGSFNRGAFF

D gene: NA
V gene: TRBV12-5
clone size: few
J gene: TRBJ2-5
CDR3 DNA: TGTGCTAGTGGTTTGGTAATCAATATCGGGAACCAAGAGACCCAGTACTTC
CDR3 protein: CASGLVINIGNQETQYF

D gene: TRBD2
V gene: TRBV12-3/TRBV12-4
clone size: many
J gene: TRBJ2-1
CDR3 DNA: TGTGCCAGCAGTTCGGGGCGGGGGGCTTACAATGAGCAGTTCTTC
CDR3 protein: CASSSGRGAYNEQFF

D gene: NA
V gene: TRBV12-3/TRBV12-4
clone size: few
J gene: TRBJ2-1
CDR3 DNA: TGTGCCAGCAGTTTATCTAGCCACTACAATGAGCAGTTCTTC
CDR3 protein: CASSLSSHYNEQFF

D gene: NA
V gene: TRBV7-3
clone size: NA
J gene: TRBJ2-2
CDR3 DNA: TGTGCCAGCAGCTTGAGACCTTACACCGGGGAGCTGTTTTTT
CDR3 protein: CASSLRPYTGELFF

D gene: NA
V gene: TRBV6-5
clone size: NA
J gene: TRBJ2-5
CDR3 DNA: TGTGCCAGCAGTTACTACGGGGGAGAGACCCAGTACTTC
CDR3 protein: CASSYYGGETQYF

D gene: NA
V gene: TRBV5-5
clone size: few
J gene: TRBJ1-5
CDR3 DNA: TGTGCCAGCAGCGTTGAGCAGGGCGGTCAGCCCCAGCATTTT
CDR3 protein: CASSVEQGGQPQHF

D gene: NA
V gene: TRBV12-3/TRBV12-4
clone size: NA
J gene: TRBJ1-2
CDR3 DNA: TGTGCCAGCAGTCCCGACAGTAATGGCTACACCTTC
CDR3 protein: CASSPDSNGYTF

D gene: TRBD2
V gene: TRBV2
clone size: few
J gene: TRBJ2-5
CDR3 DNA: TGTGCCAGCAGGGGGGGGACTAGCGGCCTGGAGACCCAGTACTTC
CDR3 protein: CASRGGTSGLETQYF